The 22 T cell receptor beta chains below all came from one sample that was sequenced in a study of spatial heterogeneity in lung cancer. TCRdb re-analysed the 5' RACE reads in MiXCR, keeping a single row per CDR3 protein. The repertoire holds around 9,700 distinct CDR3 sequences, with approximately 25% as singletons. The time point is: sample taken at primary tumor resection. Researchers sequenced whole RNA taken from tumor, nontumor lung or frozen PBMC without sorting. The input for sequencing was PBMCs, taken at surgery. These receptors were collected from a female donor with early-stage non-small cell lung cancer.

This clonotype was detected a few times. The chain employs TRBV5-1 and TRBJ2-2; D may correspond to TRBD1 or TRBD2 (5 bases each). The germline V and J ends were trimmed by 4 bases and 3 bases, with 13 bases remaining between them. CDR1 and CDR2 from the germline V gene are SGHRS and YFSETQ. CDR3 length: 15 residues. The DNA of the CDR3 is TGCGCCAGCAGCCCATGGGACCCTGACACCGGGGAGCTGTTTTTT. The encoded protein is CASSPWDPDTGELFF.

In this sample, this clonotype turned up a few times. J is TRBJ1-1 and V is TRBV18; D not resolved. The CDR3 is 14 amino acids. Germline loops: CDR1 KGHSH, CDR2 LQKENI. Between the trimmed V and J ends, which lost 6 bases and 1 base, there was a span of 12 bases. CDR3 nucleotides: TGTGCCAGCTCGCGGTCTCGTGAGAACACTGAAGCTTTCTTT. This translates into CASSRSRENTEAFF.

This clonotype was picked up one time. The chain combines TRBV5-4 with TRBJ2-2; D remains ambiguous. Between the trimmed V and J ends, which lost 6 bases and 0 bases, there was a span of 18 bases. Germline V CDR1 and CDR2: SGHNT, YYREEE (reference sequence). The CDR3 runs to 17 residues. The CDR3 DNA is TGTGCCAGCACTCGACGGAGAACGGGCTCGAACACCGGGGAGCTGTTTTTT. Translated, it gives CASTRRRTGSNTGELFF. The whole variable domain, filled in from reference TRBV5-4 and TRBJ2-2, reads ETGVTQSPTHLIKTRGQQVTLRCSSQSGHNTVSWYQQALGQGPQFIFQYYREEENGRGNFPPRFSGLQFPNYSSELNVNALELDDSALYLCASTRRRTGSNTGELFFGEGSRLTVL.

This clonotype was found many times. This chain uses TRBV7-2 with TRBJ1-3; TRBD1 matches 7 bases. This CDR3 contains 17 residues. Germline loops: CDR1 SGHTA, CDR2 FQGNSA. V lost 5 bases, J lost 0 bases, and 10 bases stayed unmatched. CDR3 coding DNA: TGTGCCAGCAGCACAAGGACAGGCGGGAGCTCTGGAAACACCATATATTTT. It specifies CASSTRTGGSSGNTIYF.

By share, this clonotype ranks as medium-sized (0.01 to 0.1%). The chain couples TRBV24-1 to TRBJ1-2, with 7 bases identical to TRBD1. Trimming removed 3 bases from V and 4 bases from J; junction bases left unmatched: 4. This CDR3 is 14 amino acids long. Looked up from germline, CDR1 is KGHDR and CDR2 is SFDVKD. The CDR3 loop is CATSDVGQSYGYTF. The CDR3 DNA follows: TGTGCCACCAGTGATGTGGGACAGAGCTATGGCTACACCTTC.

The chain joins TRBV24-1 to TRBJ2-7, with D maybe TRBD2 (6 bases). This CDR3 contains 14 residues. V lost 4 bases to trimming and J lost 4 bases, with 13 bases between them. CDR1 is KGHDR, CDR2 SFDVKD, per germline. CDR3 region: CATSEQNREYEQYF. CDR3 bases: TGTGCCACCAGTGAGCAAAATCGGGAGTACGAGCAGTACTTC.

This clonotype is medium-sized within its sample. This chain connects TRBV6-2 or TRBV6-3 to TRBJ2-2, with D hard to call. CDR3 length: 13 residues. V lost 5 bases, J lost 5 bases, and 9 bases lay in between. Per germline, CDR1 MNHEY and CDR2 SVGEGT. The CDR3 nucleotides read TGTGCCAGCAGTCCCAATGAAACCGGGGAGCTGTTTTTT. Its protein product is CASSPNETGELFF.

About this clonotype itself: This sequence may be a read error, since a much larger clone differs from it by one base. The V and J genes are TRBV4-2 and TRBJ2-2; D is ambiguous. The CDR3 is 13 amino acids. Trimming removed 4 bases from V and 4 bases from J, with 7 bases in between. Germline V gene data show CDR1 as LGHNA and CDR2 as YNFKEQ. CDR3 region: CASSPMRTGELFF. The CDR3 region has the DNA TGTGCCAGCAGCCCTATGCGCACCGGGGAGCTGTTTTTT.

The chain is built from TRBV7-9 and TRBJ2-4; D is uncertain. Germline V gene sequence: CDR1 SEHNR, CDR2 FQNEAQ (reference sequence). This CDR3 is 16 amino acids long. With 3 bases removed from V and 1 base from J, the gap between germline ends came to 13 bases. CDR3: CASSFLGPPAKNIQYF. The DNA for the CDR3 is TGTGCCAGCAGCTTCTTAGGGCCGCCGGCCAAAAACATTCAGTACTTC.

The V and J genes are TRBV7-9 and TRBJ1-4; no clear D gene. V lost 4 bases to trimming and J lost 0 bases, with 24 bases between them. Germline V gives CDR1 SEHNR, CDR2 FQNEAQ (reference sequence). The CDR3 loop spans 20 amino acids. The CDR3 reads CASSSPLRGSGLATNEKLFF. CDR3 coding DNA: TGTGCCAGCAGCTCCCCCTTGAGAGGGTCAGGCCTAGCAACTAATGAAAAACTGTTTTTT. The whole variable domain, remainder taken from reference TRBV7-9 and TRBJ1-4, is DTGVSQNPRHKITKRGQNVTFRCDPISEHNRLYWYRQTLGQGPEFLTYFQNEAQLEKSRLLSDRFSAERPKGSFSTLEIQRTEQGDSAMYLCASSSPLRGSGLATNEKLFFGSGTQLSVL.

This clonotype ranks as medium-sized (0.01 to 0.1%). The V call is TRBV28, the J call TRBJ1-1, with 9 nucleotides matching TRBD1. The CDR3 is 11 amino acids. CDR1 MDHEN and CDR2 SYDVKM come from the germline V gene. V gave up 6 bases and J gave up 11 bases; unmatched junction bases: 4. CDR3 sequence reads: CASSGDRAAFF. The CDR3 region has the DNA TGTGCCAGCAGCGGGGACAGGGCCGCTTTCTTT.

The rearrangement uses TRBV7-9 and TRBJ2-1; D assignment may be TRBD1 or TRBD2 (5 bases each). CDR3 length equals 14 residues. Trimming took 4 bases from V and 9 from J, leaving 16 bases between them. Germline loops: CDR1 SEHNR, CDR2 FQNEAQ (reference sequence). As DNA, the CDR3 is TGTGCCAGCAGCTCTCCGCAGAGAGGGGTTGAGCAGTTCTTC. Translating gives CASSSPQRGVEQFF.

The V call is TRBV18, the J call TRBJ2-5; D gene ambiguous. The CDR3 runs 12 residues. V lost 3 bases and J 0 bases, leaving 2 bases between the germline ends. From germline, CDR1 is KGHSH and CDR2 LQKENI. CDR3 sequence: CASSPYQETQYF. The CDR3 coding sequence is TGTGCCAGCTCACCGTACCAAGAGACCCAGTACTTC.

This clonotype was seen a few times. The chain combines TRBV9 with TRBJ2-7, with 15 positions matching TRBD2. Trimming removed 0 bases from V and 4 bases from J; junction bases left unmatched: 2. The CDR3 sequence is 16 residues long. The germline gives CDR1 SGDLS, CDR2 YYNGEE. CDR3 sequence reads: CASSVAGTSGRYEQYF. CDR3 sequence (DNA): TGTGCCAGCAGCGTAGCGGGGACTAGCGGGAGGTACGAGCAGTACTTC.

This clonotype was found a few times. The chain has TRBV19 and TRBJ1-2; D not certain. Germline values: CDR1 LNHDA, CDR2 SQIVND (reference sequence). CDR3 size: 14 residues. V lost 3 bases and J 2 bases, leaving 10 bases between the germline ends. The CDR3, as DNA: TGTGCCAGTAGTATGGTTGTGACAAACTATGGCTACACCTTC. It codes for CASSMVVTNYGYTF.

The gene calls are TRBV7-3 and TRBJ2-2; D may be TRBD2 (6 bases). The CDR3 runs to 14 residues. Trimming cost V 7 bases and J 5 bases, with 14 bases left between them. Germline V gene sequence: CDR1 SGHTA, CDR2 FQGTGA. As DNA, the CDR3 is TGTGCCAGCAAAAACCCGGAGGGGACCGGGGAGCTGTTTTTT. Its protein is CASKNPEGTGELFF.

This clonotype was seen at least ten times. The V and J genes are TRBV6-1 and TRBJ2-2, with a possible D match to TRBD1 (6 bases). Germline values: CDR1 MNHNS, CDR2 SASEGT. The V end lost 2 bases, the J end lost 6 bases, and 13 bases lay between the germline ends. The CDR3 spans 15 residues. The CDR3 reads CASSEQTGSAGELFF. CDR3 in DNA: TGTGCCAGCAGTGAACAAACAGGGTCCGCCGGGGAGCTGTTTTTT.

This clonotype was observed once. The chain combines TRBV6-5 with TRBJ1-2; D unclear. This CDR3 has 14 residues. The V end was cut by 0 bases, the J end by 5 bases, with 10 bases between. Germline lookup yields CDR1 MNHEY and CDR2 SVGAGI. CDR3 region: CASSYSAGAYGYTF. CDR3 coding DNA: TGTGCCAGCAGTTACTCGGCAGGCGCTTATGGCTACACCTTC.

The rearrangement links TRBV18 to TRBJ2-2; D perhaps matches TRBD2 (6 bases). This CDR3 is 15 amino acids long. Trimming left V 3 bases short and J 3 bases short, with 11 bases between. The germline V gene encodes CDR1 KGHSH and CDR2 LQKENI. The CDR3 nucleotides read TGTGCCAGCTCACCTAGACTAGTGGACACCGGGGAGCTGTTTTTT. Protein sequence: CASSPRLVDTGELFF.

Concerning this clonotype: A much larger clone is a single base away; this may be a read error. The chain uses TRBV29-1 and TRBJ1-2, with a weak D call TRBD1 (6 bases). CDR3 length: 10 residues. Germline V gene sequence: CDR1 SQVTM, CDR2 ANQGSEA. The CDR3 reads CSVVSGGYIF. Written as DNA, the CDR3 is TGCAGCGTTGTAAGCGGGGGCTACATCTTC.

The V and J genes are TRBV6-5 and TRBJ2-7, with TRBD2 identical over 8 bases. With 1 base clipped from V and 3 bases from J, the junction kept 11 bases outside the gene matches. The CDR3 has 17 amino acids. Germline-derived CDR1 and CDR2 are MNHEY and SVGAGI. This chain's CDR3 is CASSYFASGYLLYEQYF. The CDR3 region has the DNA TGTGCCAGCAGTTACTTTGCTAGCGGGTACCTGCTCTACGAGCAGTACTTC.

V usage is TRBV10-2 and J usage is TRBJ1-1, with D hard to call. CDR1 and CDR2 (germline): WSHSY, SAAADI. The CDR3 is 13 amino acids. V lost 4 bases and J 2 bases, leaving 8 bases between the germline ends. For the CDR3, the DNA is TGCGCCAGCAGTGTTTCGGGAAACACTGAAGCTTTCTTT. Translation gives CASSVSGNTEAFF.